Below are 26 T cell receptor beta chains sequenced from a single sample in a study of Ad26.COV2.S vaccination and SARS-CoV-2 variants. Specified treatment: over 15 received Ad26.COV2.S at low or high dose, single or two shots; five or six received placebo; per-sample allocation not given. Day 63 after the first vaccine or placebo injection was the time point for sampling. Sequenced by immunoSEQ multiplex PCR; TCRdb stores in-frame clones only, minus some. This table has about 350,000 clones, 88% appearing once. This specimen was peripheral blood, taken in a trial of Ad26.COV2.S vaccine versus placebo. The receptors were gathered from a person between 18 and 65 years old who received the Ad26.COV2.S COVID-19 vaccine or a placebo.

V usage is TRBV11-3 and J usage is TRBJ1-1; D ambiguous. The V end was cut by 2 bases, the J end by 0 bases, with 13 bases between. The CDR3 length is 16 residues. Germline-derived CDR1 and CDR2 are SGHNT and YENEEA. In DNA, the CDR3 is TGTGCCAGCAGCTTATCTTATGGGCGTCTGAACACTGAAGCTTTCTTT. Its translation is CASSLSYGRLNTEAFF. The complete variable domain, with remaining parts taken from reference TRBV11-3 and TRBJ1-1, reads EAGVVQSPRYKIIEKKQPVAFWCNPISGHNTLYWYLQNLGQGPELLIRYENEEAVDDSQLPKDRFSAERLKGVDSTLKIQPAELGDSAVYLCASSLSYGRLNTEAFFGQGTRLTVV.

V and J are TRBV5-4 and TRBJ2-3, with D perhaps TRBD1 (6 bases). CDR1 SGHNT and CDR2 YYREEE come from the germline V gene (reference sequence). CDR3 length: 15 residues. Between the trimmed V and J ends, which lost 3 bases and 0 bases, there was a span of 11 bases. The CDR3, as DNA: TGTGCCAGCAGCTCGCAGACAGGTAGCACAGATACGCAGTATTTT. This translates into CASSSQTGSTDTQYF.

V and J are TRBV6-5 and TRBJ1-4, with D unresolved. Trimming left V 6 bases short and J 0 bases short, with 11 bases between. Germline loops: CDR1 MNHEY, CDR2 SVGAGI. The CDR3 extends over 15 amino acids. CDR3 sequence (DNA): TGTGCCAGCAGGACTGACCCCGCAACTAATGAAAAACTGTTTTTT. It is translated as CASRTDPATNEKLFF.

The rearrangement links TRBV6-5 to TRBJ1-5, with a tentative D call TRBD1 (5 bases). The CDR3 covers 15 residues. The V gene's germline CDR1 is MNHEY and CDR2 SVGAGI. The V end lost 7 bases, the J end lost 2 bases, and 15 bases lay between the germline ends. CDR3 coding DNA: TGTGCCAGCATGGACCGGGACGCAGGCAATCAGCCCCAGCATTTT. Translation gives CASMDRDAGNQPQHF.

The chain links TRBV7-2 to TRBJ2-7; D unresolved. Germline CDR1 reads SGHTA; CDR2 reads FQGNSA. V lost 4 bases and J 7 bases, leaving 14 bases between the germline ends. The CDR3 sequence is 13 residues long. The CDR3 loop reads CASSSDGPSEQYF. The CDR3 coding sequence is TGTGCCAGCAGCTCGGACGGCCCGTCAGAGCAGTACTTC.

This clone was counted a single time. The chain recombines TRBV11-1 with TRBJ2-2, with TRBD1 identical over 8 bases. The CDR3 spans 16 residues. Per the germline V gene, CDR1 is SGHAT and CDR2 is FQDESV (reference sequence). V shed 3 bases, J shed 0 bases, and the junction held 3 bases outside the gene matches. CDR3 DNA sequence: TGTGCCAGCAGCTTTCGGACAGGGCCGAACACCGGGGAGCTGTTTTTT. This translates into CASSFRTGPNTGELFF.

This clone was found once. The chain carries TRBV6-5 and TRBJ1-4; TRBD1 might be the D (6 bases). This CDR3 contains 14 residues. Germline V gives CDR1 MNHEY, CDR2 SVGAGI. Trimming took off 6 bases at V and 7 bases at J, with 15 bases between the two ends. The CDR3 region is CASRRQVGSEKLFF. The CDR3 bases are TGTGCCAGCAGACGACAGGTTGGGAGTGAAAAACTGTTTTTT.

The CDR3 region is CASLTVSNALNTEAFF. The CDR3 DNA reads as TGTGCCAGTCTGACAGTTTCGAATGCGTTGAACACTGAAGCTTTCTTT. The chain uses TRBV19 and TRBJ1-1; tentatively, D is TRBD1 (5 bases). Germline assignment: CDR1 LNHDA and CDR2 SQIVND (reference sequence). The CDR3 runs to 16 residues. V was pared by 8 bases and J by 0 bases, with 19 bases between.

V usage is TRBV7-6 and J usage is TRBJ1-2; D ambiguous. Germline V gene sequence: CDR1 SGHVS, CDR2 FNYEAQ. Trimming cost V 5 bases and J 6 bases, with 16 bases left between them. This CDR3 contains 14 residues. DNA for the CDR3: TGTGCCAGCAGCCCAGGCTCTCCGAGGGATGGCTACACCTTC. This translates into CASSPGSPRDGYTF.

The CDR3 loop is CASSWGQGAYEQYF. The CDR3 coding sequence is TGTGCCAGCAGCTGGGGACAGGGGGCCTACGAGCAGTACTTC. V and J are TRBV7-9 and TRBJ2-7; 11 bases are shared with TRBD1. Looked up from germline, CDR1 is SEHNR and CDR2 is FQNEAQ (reference sequence). This CDR3 region has 14 residues. The trim removed 4 bases at V and 2 bases at J, leaving 1 base unmatched.

This chain joins TRBV9 and TRBJ2-7; possible D gene TRBD2, 5 bases. V lost 4 bases to trimming and J lost 2 bases, with 13 bases between them. This CDR3 has 14 amino acids. Per germline, CDR1 SGDLS and CDR2 YYNGEE. The CDR3 loop is CASSPDGGTYEQYF. CDR3 coding DNA: TGTGCCAGCAGCCCAGATGGAGGAACCTACGAGCAGTACTTC.

The chain employs TRBV28 and TRBJ2-5; maybe TRBD1 (5 bases). The CDR3 totals 15 residues. Trimming removed 6 bases from V and 5 bases from J, with 19 bases in between. Germline values: CDR1 MDHEN, CDR2 SYDVKM. CDR3 nucleotide sequence: TGTGCCAGCAGGGAGAAAAGGGGCGAGGAGGAGACCCAGTACTTC. The encoded protein is CASREKRGEEETQYF.

This chain uses TRBV19 with TRBJ2-7, with D hard to call. This CDR3 region has 13 residues. Per germline, CDR1 LNHDA and CDR2 SQIVND (reference sequence). V lost 8 bases and J 2 bases, leaving 13 bases between the germline ends. CDR3: CASYPAITYEQYF. The CDR3 coding sequence is TGTGCCAGTTATCCAGCCATCACCTACGAGCAGTACTTC.

The chain is built from TRBV30 and TRBJ2-3; a possible D gene is TRBD1 (5 bases). Germline lookup yields CDR1 GTSNPN and CDR2 SVGIG (reference sequence). The CDR3 totals 15 residues. V dropped 0 bases and J dropped 0 bases, with 10 bases sitting between them. Here the CDR3 DNA reads TGTGCCTGGAGTGTGGGGCGGCTTAGCACAGATACGCAGTATTTT. Residues: CAWSVGRLSTDTQYF.

Comments on this clone: Other DNA sequences within the sample encode an identical CDR3. This rearrangement joins TRBV4-3 to TRBJ1-1; D is perhaps TRBD1 (5 bases). The CDR3 spans 12 residues. The germline CDR1 and CDR2 sequences are LGHNA and YSLEER. V dropped 4 bases and J dropped 4 bases, with 7 bases sitting between them. The DNA for the CDR3 is TGCGCCAGCAGCCGGGGGGGCACTGAAGCTTTCTTT. It yields the protein CASSRGGTEAFF.

The chain couples TRBV6-5 to TRBJ1-1; D call uncertain. Trimming shortened V by 5 bases and J by 1 base, and 11 bases separated the two germline ends. This CDR3 contains 14 residues. CDR1 is MNHEY and CDR2 is SVGAGI in the germline V gene. The CDR3 sequence: CASSQKNRNTEAFF. The CDR3 nucleotides are TGTGCCAGCAGTCAGAAGAACAGGAACACTGAAGCTTTCTTT.

V usage is TRBV6-2 or TRBV6-3 and J usage is TRBJ2-5; TRBD1 agrees at 8 bases. Germline assignment: CDR1 MNHEY and CDR2 SVGEGT. The CDR3 has 15 amino acids. V shed 7 bases and J 5 bases; nucleotides not matched to a gene: 12. The CDR3 protein is CASTPSGGRTETQYF. The CDR3 DNA sequence: TGTGCCAGCACCCCATCAGGGGGCCGTACGGAGACCCAGTACTTC.

The chain combines TRBV4-3 with TRBJ2-2; 9 nucleotides agree with TRBD2. The length of the CDR3 is 17 residues. Germline CDR1 LGHNA, CDR2 YSLEER. V dropped 1 base and J dropped 4; count of bases not matched to a gene: 7. CDR3 residues: CASSQARREGRTGELFF. CDR3 bases: TGCGCCAGCAGCCAAGCCCGGCGGGAGGGCCGCACCGGGGAGCTGTTTTTT.

V usage is TRBV7-3 and J usage is TRBJ2-7; 7 bases line up with TRBD1. CDR3 size: 15 residues. Germline V gene data show CDR1 as SGHTA and CDR2 as FQGTGA. With V trimmed by 6 bases and J by 3 bases, 11 bases remained unmatched. This CDR3 reads CASRKRTGTVYEQYF. The CDR3 coding sequence is TGTGCCAGCAGAAAACGGACCGGGACAGTCTACGAGCAGTACTTC. The variable domain in full, completed from reference TRBV7-3 and TRBJ2-7, reads GAGVSQTPSNKVTEKGKYVELRCDPISGHTALYWYRQSLGQGPEFLIYFQGTGAADDSGLPNDRFFAVRPEGSVSTLKIQRTERGDSAVYLCASRKRTGTVYEQYFGPGTRLTVT.

The chain employs TRBV10-2 and TRBJ1-3; TRBD1 matches 7 bases. Looked up from germline, CDR1 is WSHSY and CDR2 is SAAADI. V trimming: 8 bases; J trimming: 0 bases; junction bases outside the gene matches: 4. This CDR3 comprises 14 residues. CDR3 sequence reads: CASAGGSSGNTIYF. In DNA form, the CDR3 reads TGCGCCAGCGCAGGGGGAAGCTCTGGAAACACCATATATTTT.

This clone came up a few times. This chain connects TRBV7-8 to TRBJ1-2, with 8 bases aligning to TRBD1. Germline V gives CDR1 SGHVS, CDR2 FQNEAQ. The CDR3 extends over 17 amino acids. V was pared by 0 bases and J by 7 bases, with 13 bases of the junction left unmatched. DNA for the CDR3: TGTGCCAGCAGCTTAGCCCCATTCCGGGACAGGTCTGCTGGCTACACCTTC. Encoded protein: CASSLAPFRDRSAGYTF.

This rearrangement joins TRBV6-2 or TRBV6-3 to TRBJ2-5; 11 bases match TRBD2. Trimming took 5 bases from V and 0 from J; bases not matched to a gene: 5. Germline V lookup: CDR1 MNHEY, CDR2 SVGEGT. The CDR3 runs 16 residues. The DNA of the CDR3 is TGTGCCAGCAGTCACCTAGCGGGAGGACACCAAGAGACCCAGTACTTC. It codes for CASSHLAGGHQETQYF.

The rearrangement uses TRBV15 and TRBJ1-2, with D possibly matching TRBD1 (6 bases). From germline, CDR1 is LNHNV and CDR2 YYDKDF (reference sequence). CDR3 length equals 14 residues. V gave up 3 bases and J gave up 7 bases, with 15 bases separating them. As DNA, the CDR3 is TGTGCCACCAGCAGGGGGACGGGGGGCCTTGGCTACACCTTC. It specifies CATSRGTGGLGYTF.

The chain links TRBV12-5 to TRBJ2-3, with 9 bases identical to TRBD2. Looked up from germline, CDR1 is LGHNT and CDR2 is FRNRAP. The V segment lost 1 base and the J segment 0 bases; nucleotides outside the gene matches: 5. The CDR3 runs 17 residues. CDR3 sequence reads: CASGLEKRGVSTDTQYF. The DNA for the CDR3 is TGTGCTAGTGGTTTGGAAAAGCGGGGGGTAAGCACAGATACGCAGTATTTT.

The rearrangement joins TRBV7-8 to TRBJ1-1; possibly TRBD1 for D (5 bases). Germline V gene sequence: CDR1 SGHVS, CDR2 FQNEAQ. V lost 2 bases and J lost 1, with 23 bases in between. The length of the CDR3 is 19 residues. The chain's CDR3 is CASSLFFAVGGIKNTEAFF. The CDR3 DNA follows: TGTGCCAGCAGCTTATTTTTTGCGGTCGGGGGTATTAAGAACACTGAAGCTTTCTTT. Full variable domain (remainder filled in from reference TRBV7-8 and TRBJ1-1): GAGVSQSPRYKVAKRGQDVALRCDPISGHVSLFWYQQALGQGPEFLTYFQNEAQLDKSGLPSDRFFAERPEGSVSTLKIQRTQQEDSAVYLCASSLFFAVGGIKNTEAFFGQGTRLTVV.

A single count supports this clone. The CDR3 nucleotides are TGTGCCAGCAGCTTGCCGGAGGGGTATGGCTACACCTTC. Its protein product is CASSLPEGYGYTF. The V gene is TRBV5-6, the J gene TRBJ1-2, with D tentatively TRBD1 (5 bases). The V gene lost 1 base and the J gene lost 5 bases, with 9 bases spanning the gap. In germline, CDR1 is SGHDT, CDR2 YYEEEE. CDR3 length: 13 amino acids. The variable domain in full, with the rest retrieved from reference TRBV5-6 and TRBJ1-2, is DAGVTQSPTHLIKTRGQQVTLRCSPKSGHDTVSWYQQALGQGPQFIFQYYEEEERQRGNFPDRFSGHQFPNYSSELNVNALLLGDSALYLCASSLPEGYGYTFGSGTRLTVV.